This TCR beta chain was found in a study of blood T cells in healthy people across ages. After removal of 8 bases from V and 3 bases from J, the junction contained 8 bases not matched to a gene. The germline CDR1 and CDR2 sequences are SGHAT and FQNNGV. This CDR3 has 15 residues. With respect to this clonotype: Its specificity is not known.

Combining a sample-barcoded 5' primer with a J-beta primer mix, a second PCR ran for roughly 6 to 11 cycles. TCRdb reanalysed the 5' RACE reads using MiXCR and keeps one entry per CDR3 protein. The sample yields about 970,000 distinct CDR3 sequences, 51% seen once. The study recruited healthy Caucasian donors from Russia who were aged about 6 to 90. With each sample, at least 5 micrograms of total RNA were extracted. General study points: Donor CMV infection status was unknown, possibly confounding age-related changes in expanded clonotypes.

The V and J genes are TRBV11-2 and TRBJ2-3; TRBD1 matches at 10 bases. The sequenced sample was blood. The sequence came from a woman aged 60-75 years in good health. CDR3 nucleotide sequence: TGTGCCAGCTCCCATTGGGGACAGGGGACAGATACGCAGTATTTT. It specifies CASSHWGQGTDTQYF.